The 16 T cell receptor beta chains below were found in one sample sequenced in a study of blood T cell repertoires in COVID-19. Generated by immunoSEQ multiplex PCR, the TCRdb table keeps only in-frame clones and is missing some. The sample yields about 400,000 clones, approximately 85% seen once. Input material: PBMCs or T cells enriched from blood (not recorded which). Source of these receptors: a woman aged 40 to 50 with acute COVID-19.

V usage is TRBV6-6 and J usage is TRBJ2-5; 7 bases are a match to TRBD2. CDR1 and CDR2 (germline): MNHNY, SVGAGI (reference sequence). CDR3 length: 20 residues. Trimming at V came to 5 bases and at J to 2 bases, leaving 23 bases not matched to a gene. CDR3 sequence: CASSPSGGDWKGSRQETQYF. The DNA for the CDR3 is TGTGCCAGCAGTCCTTCGGGGGGAGACTGGAAGGGGAGTAGGCAAGAGACCCAGTACTTC.

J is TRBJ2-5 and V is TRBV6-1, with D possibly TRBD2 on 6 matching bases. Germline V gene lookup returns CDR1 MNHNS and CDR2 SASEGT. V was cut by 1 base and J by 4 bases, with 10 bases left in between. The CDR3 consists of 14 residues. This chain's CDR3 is CASSEGGVGETQYF. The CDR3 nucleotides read TGTGCCAGCAGTGAAGGGGGGGTTGGAGAGACCCAGTACTTC.

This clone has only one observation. CDR3 nucleotides: TGCGCCAGCAGCCAAGGGGCAGGCTCCTTCTATGGCTACACCTTC. This translates into CASSQGAGSFYGYTF. The chain has TRBV4-1 and TRBJ1-2, with D unclear. CDR1 and CDR2 from the germline V gene are MGHRA and YSYEKL. V lost 1 base, J lost 4 bases, and 13 bases lay in between. The CDR3 length is 15 residues.

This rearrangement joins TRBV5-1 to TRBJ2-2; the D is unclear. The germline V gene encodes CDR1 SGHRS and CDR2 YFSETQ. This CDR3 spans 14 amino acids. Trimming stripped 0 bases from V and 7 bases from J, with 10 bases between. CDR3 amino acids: CASSLARGVGELFF. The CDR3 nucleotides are TGCGCCAGCAGCTTGGCCCGAGGTGTCGGGGAGCTGTTTTTT. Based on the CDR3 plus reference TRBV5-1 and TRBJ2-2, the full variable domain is KAGVTQTPRYLIKTRGQQVTLSCSPISGHRSVSWYQQTPGQGLQFLFEYFSETQRNKGNFPGRFSGRQFSNSRSEMNVSTLELGDSALYLCASSLARGVGELFFGEGSRLTVL.

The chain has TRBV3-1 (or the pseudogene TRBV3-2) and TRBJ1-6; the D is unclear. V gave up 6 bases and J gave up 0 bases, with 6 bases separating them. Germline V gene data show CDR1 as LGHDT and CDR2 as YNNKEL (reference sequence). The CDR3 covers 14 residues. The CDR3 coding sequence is TGTGCCAGCAGGGGCAGCTCCTATAATTCACCCCTCCACTTT. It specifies CASRGSSYNSPLHF.

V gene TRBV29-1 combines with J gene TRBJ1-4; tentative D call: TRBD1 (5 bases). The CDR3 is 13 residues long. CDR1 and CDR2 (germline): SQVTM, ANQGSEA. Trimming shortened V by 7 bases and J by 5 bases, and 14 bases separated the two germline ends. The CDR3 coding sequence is TGCAGCGCGTCAGGGAGCGGGAATGAAAAACTGTTTTTT. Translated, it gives CSASGSGNEKLFF.

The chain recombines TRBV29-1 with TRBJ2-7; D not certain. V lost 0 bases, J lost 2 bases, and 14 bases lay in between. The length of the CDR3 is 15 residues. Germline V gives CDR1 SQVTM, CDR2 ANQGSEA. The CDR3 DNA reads TGCAGCGTTGAAGATCCATGGAGTAGTGCCTACGAGCAGTACTTC. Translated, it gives CSVEDPWSSAYEQYF.

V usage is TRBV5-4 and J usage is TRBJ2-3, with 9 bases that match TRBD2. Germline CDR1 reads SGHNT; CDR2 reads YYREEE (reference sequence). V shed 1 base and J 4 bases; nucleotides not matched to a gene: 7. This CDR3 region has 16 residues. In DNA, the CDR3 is TGTGCCAGCAGCTTGCCGTTAGCGGGGGTGTCAGATACGCAGTATTTT. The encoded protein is CASSLPLAGVSDTQYF. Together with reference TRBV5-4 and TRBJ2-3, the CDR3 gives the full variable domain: ETGVTQSPTHLIKTRGQQVTLRCSSQSGHNTVSWYQQALGQGPQFIFQYYREEENGRGNFPPRFSGLQFPNYSSELNVNALELDDSALYLCASSLPLAGVSDTQYFGPGTRLTVL.

The chain's CDR3 is CASSSGTGHQPQHF. The DNA for the CDR3 is TGCGCCAGCAGCTCCGGGACAGGACATCAGCCCCAGCATTTT. V usage is TRBV5-1 and J usage is TRBJ1-5, with 8 bases that match TRBD1. The germline CDR1 and CDR2 sequences are SGHRS and YFSETQ. The V segment lost 3 bases and the J segment 5 bases; nucleotides outside the gene matches: 4. The CDR3 loop spans 14 amino acids.

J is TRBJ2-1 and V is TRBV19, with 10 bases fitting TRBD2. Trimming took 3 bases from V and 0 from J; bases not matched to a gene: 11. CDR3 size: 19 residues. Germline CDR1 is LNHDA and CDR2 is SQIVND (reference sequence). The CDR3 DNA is TGTGCCAGTAGTATTATAGCGGGGGGCCGACGAAGCTCCTACAATGAGCAGTTCTTC. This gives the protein CASSIIAGGRRSSYNEQFF.

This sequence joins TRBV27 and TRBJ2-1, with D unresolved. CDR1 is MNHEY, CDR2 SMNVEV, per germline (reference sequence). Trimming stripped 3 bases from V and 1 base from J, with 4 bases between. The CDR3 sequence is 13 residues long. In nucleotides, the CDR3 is TGTGCCAGCAGTTTCCTTTCCTACAATGAGCAGTTCTTC. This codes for CASSFLSYNEQFF.

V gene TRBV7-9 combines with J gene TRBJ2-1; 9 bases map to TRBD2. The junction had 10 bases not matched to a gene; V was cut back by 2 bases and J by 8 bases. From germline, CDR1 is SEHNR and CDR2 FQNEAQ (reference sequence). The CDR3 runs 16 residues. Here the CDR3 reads CASSLWRGGLLDEQFF. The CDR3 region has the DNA TGTGCCAGCAGCTTATGGCGGGGGGGCTTGTTGGATGAGCAGTTCTTC.

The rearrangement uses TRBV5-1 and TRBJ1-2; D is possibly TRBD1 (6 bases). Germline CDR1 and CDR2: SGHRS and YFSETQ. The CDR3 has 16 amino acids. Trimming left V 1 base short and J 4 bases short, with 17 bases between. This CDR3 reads CASSLTGTPNPYGYTF. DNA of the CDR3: TGCGCCAGCAGCTTGACCGGGACACCTAACCCCTATGGCTACACCTTC.

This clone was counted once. Here the CDR3 DNA reads TGCAGCGTTGAAGAAGGGCAGGGAAACAACTATGGCTACACCTTC. Encoded protein: CSVEEGQGNNYGYTF. This chain links TRBV29-1 with TRBJ1-2; D might be TRBD1 (5 bases). Germline V gene sequence: CDR1 SQVTM, CDR2 ANQGSEA. The V gene lost 0 bases and the J gene lost 2 bases, with 13 bases spanning the gap. The CDR3 sequence is 15 residues long.

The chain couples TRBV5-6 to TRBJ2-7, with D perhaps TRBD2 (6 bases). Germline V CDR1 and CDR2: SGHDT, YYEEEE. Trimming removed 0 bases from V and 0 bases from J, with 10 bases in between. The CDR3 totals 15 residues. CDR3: CASSLEGSGSYEQYF. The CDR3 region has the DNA TGTGCCAGCAGCTTGGAAGGTAGCGGCTCCTACGAGCAGTACTTC.

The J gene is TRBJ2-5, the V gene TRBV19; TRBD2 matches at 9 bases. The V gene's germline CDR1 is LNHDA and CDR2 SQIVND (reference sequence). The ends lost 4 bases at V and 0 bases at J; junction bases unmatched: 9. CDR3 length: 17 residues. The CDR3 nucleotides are TGTGCCAGTAGTACCCGTAGCGGGGGAGGCTACCAAGAGACCCAGTACTTC. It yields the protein CASSTRSGGGYQETQYF.